Each of the 17 T cell receptor beta chains below was sequenced from the same sample in a study of blood T cell repertoires in COVID-19. Using immunoSEQ multiplex PCR, the repertoire was profiled, and TCRdb retains in-frame clones only, with some absent. The sample contains hundreds of thousands of clones, 75% to 85% of which appear only once. Material: peripheral blood. The receptors stem from a woman older than 75 with COVID-19, enrolled during active disease.

The J gene is TRBJ1-5, the V gene TRBV5-8; 7 bases are shared with TRBD1. The CDR3 is 16 amino acids. The V segment lost 4 bases and the J segment 6 bases; nucleotides outside the gene matches: 13. Germline V gene data show CDR1 as SGHTS and CDR2 as YDEGEE. CDR3 nucleotides: TGTGCCAGCAGCGTAACACGCAGGGGGATAGGTCAGCCCCAGCATTTT. Translation gives CASSVTRRGIGQPQHF.

This clone was seen many times. The J gene is TRBJ2-2, the V gene TRBV6-1, with D perhaps TRBD1 (6 bases). Trimming pared 3 bases from V and 4 bases from J, leaving 12 bases between. Germline V gene lookup returns CDR1 MNHNS and CDR2 SASEGT. The CDR3 length is 15 residues. The CDR3 reads CASSEYRASTGELFF. CDR3 coding DNA: TGTGCCAGCAGTGAGTACAGGGCGAGCACCGGGGAGCTGTTTTTT.

The rearrangement links TRBV6-1 to TRBJ1-1, with 8 bases that match TRBD1. Germline V CDR1 and CDR2: MNHNS, SASEGT. The junction had 7 bases not matched to a gene; V was cut back by 3 bases and J by 4 bases. This CDR3 region has 15 residues. The CDR3 DNA follows: TGTGCCAGCAGTGATCTGAGGACAGGGCGCACTGAAGCTTTCTTT. It encodes CASSDLRTGRTEAFF.

The chain recombines TRBV6-5 with TRBJ2-7; D is unresolved. V was trimmed by 8 bases and J by 1 base, leaving 12 bases between them. Per the germline V gene, CDR1 is MNHEY and CDR2 is SVGAGI. This CDR3 comprises 13 residues. The CDR3 is CASSEVVSYEQYF. CDR3 DNA: TGTGCCAGCTCCGAGGTAGTATCCTACGAGCAGTACTTC.

The V and J genes are TRBV7-2 and TRBJ1-6; tentative D call: TRBD1 (5 bases). V lost 0 bases and J lost 7, with 13 bases in between. Germline V lookup: CDR1 SGHTA, CDR2 FQGNSA. This CDR3 is 16 amino acids long. This CDR3 reads CASSLAWGRKNSPLHF. CDR3 DNA sequence: TGTGCCAGCAGCTTAGCGTGGGGCAGAAAAAATTCACCCCTCCACTTT. Based on the CDR3 plus reference TRBV7-2 and TRBJ1-6, the full variable domain is GAGVSQSPSNKVTEKGKDVELRCDPISGHTALYWYRQSLGQGLEFLIYFQGNSAPDKSGLPSDRFSAERTGGSVSTLTIQRTQQEDSAVYLCASSLAWGRKNSPLHFGNGTRLTVT.

The chain uses TRBV14 and TRBJ1-1; 7 nucleotides agree with TRBD1. Germline CDR1 SGHDN, CDR2 FVKESK. The CDR3 extends over 15 amino acids. The junction had 9 bases not matched to a gene; V was cut back by 4 bases and J by 4 bases. CDR3 nucleotides: TGTGCCAGCAGCCGCGACAGGGTTCGTAGCACTGAAGCTTTCTTT. This encodes CASSRDRVRSTEAFF.

This rearrangement joins TRBV24-1 to TRBJ2-7; 9 bases fit TRBD2. The CDR3 totals 14 residues. Germline values: CDR1 KGHDR, CDR2 SFDVKD. After removal of 3 bases from V and 1 base from J, the junction contained 0 bases not matched to a gene. CDR3 DNA sequence: TGTGCCACCAGTGATAGCGGGAGGTCCTACGAGCAGTACTTC. Protein: CATSDSGRSYEQYF.

This chain joins TRBV25-1 and TRBJ1-1; no definite D call. CDR3 length equals 15 residues. The V and J ends lost 1 base and 8 bases respectively, with 17 bases between them. Germline V gives CDR1 MGHDK, CDR2 SYGVNS. This CDR3 reads CASSELKGRGLEAFF. Written as DNA, the CDR3 is TGTGCCAGCAGTGAATTGAAGGGCCGAGGGCTAGAAGCTTTCTTT.

This chain uses TRBV7-9 with TRBJ1-6; D remains ambiguous. Germline-derived CDR1 and CDR2 are SEHNR and FQNEAQ (reference sequence). V was cut by 2 bases and J by 0 bases, with 5 bases left in between. The CDR3 totals 15 residues. The CDR3 nucleotides are TGTGCCAGCAGCTTACTCAGCTCCTATAATTCACCCCTCCACTTT. It translates to CASSLLSSYNSPLHF.

V is TRBV30 and J is TRBJ2-7; 10 nucleotides match TRBD2. This CDR3 contains 15 residues. The trim removed 2 bases at V and 2 bases at J, leaving 6 bases unmatched. Germline values: CDR1 GTSNPN, CDR2 SVGIG (reference sequence). The CDR3 loop reads CAWSQTSGSTYEQYF. The CDR3 DNA reads TGTGCCTGGAGTCAGACTAGCGGGTCCACCTACGAGCAGTACTTC.

The V and J genes are TRBV29-1 and TRBJ1-2; possible D gene TRBD1, 6 bases. Per the germline V gene, CDR1 is SQVTM and CDR2 is ANQGSEA. There are 14 residues in the CDR3. The V end lost 4 bases, the J end lost 3 bases, and 15 bases lay between the germline ends. CDR3 region: CSVVSPRTDYGYTF. As DNA, the CDR3 is TGCAGCGTTGTATCCCCAAGGACAGACTATGGCTACACCTTC.

The chain joins TRBV7-8 to TRBJ1-4; D gene uncertain. With 2 bases removed from V and 3 bases from J, the gap between germline ends came to 10 bases. This CDR3 is 15 amino acids long. Germline V gene lookup returns CDR1 SGHVS and CDR2 FQNEAQ. The DNA of the CDR3 is TGTGCCAGCAGCTTACGGGGTAGGGCTAATGAAAAACTGTTTTTT. Its translation: CASSLRGRANEKLFF.

The table lists this clone with a few counts. CDR3 amino acids: CASSQGGSGSYEQYF. Written as DNA, the CDR3 is TGCGCCAGCAGCCAAGGAGGTAGCGGGAGCTACGAGCAGTACTTC. The rearrangement joins TRBV4-3 to TRBJ2-7, with TRBD2 identical over 9 bases. The V and J ends lost 1 base and 3 bases, in that order; junction bases with no gene match: 4. This CDR3 has 15 amino acids. CDR1 and CDR2 (germline): LGHNA, YSLEER.

The chain couples TRBV7-9 to TRBJ2-1; 9 bases are a match to TRBD2. The CDR3 has 15 residues. Unmatched junction bases numbered 5, after V lost 5 bases and J lost 3 bases. In germline, CDR1 is SEHNR, CDR2 FQNEAQ (reference sequence). The CDR3 DNA follows: TGTGCCAGCAGCAACCTAGCGGGGATCTACAATGAGCAGTTCTTC. This translates into CASSNLAGIYNEQFF.

This clone was recorded a few times. The chain has TRBV7-9 and TRBJ2-3, with TRBD2 matching over 7 bases. V shed 4 bases and J 2 bases; nucleotides not matched to a gene: 3. The CDR3 consists of 14 residues. Germline CDR1 is SEHNR and CDR2 is FQNEAQ (reference sequence). CDR3 in DNA: TGTGCCAGCAGCTCTCTAGCGGTCACAGATACGCAGTATTTT. Its translation: CASSSLAVTDTQYF.

This clone was detected only a few times. V is TRBV7-8 and J is TRBJ1-5, with 7 bases aligning to TRBD1. Germline V gives CDR1 SGHVS, CDR2 FQNEAQ. Trimming at V came to 1 base and at J to 4 bases, leaving 4 bases not matched to a gene. The CDR3 runs to 15 residues. CDR3 bases: TGTGCCAGCAGCTTAGGGGACAGTTTAAATCAGCCCCAGCATTTT. Translation gives CASSLGDSLNQPQHF.

J is TRBJ1-6 and V is TRBV21-1; the table assigns TRBD1, which was not confirmed against the DNA. TRBV21-1 corresponds to a pseudogene. This CDR3 spans 18 amino acids. DNA for the CDR3: TGTGCCAGCAGCAAAGTCTTGGGCTACCGAATCTATAATTCACCCCTCCACTTT. This gives the protein CASSKVLGYRIYNSPLHF.